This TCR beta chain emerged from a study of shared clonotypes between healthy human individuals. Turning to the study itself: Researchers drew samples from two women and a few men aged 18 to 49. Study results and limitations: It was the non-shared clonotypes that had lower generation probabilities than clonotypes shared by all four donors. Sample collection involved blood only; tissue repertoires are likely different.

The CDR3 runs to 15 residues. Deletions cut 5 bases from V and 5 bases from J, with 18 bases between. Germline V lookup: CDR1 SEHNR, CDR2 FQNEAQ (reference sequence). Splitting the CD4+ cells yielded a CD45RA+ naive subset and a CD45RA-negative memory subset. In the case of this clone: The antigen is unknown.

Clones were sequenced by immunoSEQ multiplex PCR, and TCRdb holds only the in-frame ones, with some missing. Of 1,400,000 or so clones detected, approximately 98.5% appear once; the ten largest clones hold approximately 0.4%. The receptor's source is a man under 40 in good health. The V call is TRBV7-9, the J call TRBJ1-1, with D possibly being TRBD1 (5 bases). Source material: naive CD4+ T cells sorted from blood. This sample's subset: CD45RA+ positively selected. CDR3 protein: CASSRSGTEVTEAFF. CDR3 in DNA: TGTGCCAGCAGCCGAAGTGGGACCGAGGTGACTGAAGCTTTCTTT.